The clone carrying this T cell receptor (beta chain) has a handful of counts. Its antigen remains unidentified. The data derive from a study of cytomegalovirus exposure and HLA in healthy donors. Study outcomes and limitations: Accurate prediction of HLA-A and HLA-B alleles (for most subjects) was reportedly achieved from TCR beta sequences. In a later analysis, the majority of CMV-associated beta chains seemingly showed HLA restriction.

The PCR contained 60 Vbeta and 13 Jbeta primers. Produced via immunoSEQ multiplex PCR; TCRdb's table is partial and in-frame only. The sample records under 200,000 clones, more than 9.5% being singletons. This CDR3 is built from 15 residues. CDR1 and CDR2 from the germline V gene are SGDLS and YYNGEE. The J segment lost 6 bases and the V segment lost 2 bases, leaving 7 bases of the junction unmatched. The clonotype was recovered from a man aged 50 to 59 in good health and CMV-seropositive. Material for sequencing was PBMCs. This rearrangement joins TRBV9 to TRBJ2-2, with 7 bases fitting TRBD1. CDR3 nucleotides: TGTGCCAGCAGCGTTCCTACACAGGGGTCCGGGGAGCTGTTTTTT. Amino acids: CASSVPTQGSGELFF.